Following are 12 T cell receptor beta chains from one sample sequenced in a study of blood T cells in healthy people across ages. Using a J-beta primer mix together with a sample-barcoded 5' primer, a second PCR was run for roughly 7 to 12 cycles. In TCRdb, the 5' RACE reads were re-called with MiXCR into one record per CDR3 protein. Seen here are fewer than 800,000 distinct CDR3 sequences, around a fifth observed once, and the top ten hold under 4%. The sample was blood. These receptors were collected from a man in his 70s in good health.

This CDR3 reads CSARGPRSQETQYF. CDR3 coding DNA: TGCAGTGCTAGAGGCCCAAGAAGCCAAGAGACCCAGTACTTC. This chain joins TRBV20-1 and TRBJ2-5; D remains ambiguous. The CDR3 totals 14 residues. Trimming stripped 1 base from V and 1 base from J, with 10 bases between. Per the germline V gene, CDR1 is DFQATT and CDR2 is SNEGSKA (reference sequence).

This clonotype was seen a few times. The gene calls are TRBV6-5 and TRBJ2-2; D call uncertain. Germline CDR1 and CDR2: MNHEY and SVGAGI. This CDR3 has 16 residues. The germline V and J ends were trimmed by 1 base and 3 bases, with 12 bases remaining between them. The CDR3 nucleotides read TGTGCCAGCAGTTACTATGCTGGGTCCGACACCGGGGAGCTGTTTTTT. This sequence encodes CASSYYAGSDTGELFF.

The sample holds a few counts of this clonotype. In nucleotides, the CDR3 is TGTGCCAGCAGTTTATTAGCGGGAGTAAACACCGGGGAGCTGTTTTTT. This sequence encodes CASSLLAGVNTGELFF. V is TRBV11-1 and J is TRBJ2-2, with 9 bases identical to TRBD2. Per germline, CDR1 SGHAT and CDR2 FQDESV (reference sequence). The V segment lost 6 bases and the J segment 2 bases; nucleotides outside the gene matches: 7. The length of the CDR3 is 16 residues.

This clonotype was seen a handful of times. CDR3 amino acids: CASSFSRGTSYNEQFF. CDR3 DNA sequence: TGTGCCAGCAGCTTTAGTAGGGGGACCTCCTACAATGAGCAGTTCTTC. The V and J genes are TRBV7-2 and TRBJ2-1; TRBD1 is a possible D gene (6 bases). Trimming stripped 3 bases from V and 0 bases from J, with 12 bases between. Germline V gene lookup returns CDR1 SGHTA and CDR2 FQGNSA. There are 16 residues in the CDR3.

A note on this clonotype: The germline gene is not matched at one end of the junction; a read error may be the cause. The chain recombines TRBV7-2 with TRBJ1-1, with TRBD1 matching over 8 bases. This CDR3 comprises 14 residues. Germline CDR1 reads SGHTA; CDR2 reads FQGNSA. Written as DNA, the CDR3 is TGCGCCAGCAGCTTCCAGGGGGCGGGCACTGAAGCTTTCTTT. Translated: CASSFQGAGTEAFF. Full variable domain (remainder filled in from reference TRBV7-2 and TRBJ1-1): GAGVSQSPSNKVTEKGKDVELRCDPISGHTALYWYRQSLGQGLEFLIYFQGNSAPDKSGLPSDRFSAERTGGSVSTLTIQRTQQEDSAVYLCASSFQGAGTEAFFGQGTRLTVV.

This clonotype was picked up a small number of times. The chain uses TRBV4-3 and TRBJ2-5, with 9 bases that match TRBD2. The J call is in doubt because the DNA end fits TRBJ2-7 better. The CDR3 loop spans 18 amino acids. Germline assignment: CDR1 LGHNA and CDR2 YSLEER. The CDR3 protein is CASSQVFPAGGTFYEQYF. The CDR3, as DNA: TGCGCCAGCAGCCAAGTATTTCCAGCGGGAGGCACCTTCTACGAGCAGTACTTC.

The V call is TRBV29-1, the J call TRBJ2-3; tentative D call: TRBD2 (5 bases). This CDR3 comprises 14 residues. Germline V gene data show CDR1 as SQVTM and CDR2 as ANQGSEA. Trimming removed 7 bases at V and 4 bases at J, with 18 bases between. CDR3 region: CSALTRAGADTQYF. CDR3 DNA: TGCAGCGCGCTAACTAGGGCTGGCGCAGATACGCAGTATTTT.

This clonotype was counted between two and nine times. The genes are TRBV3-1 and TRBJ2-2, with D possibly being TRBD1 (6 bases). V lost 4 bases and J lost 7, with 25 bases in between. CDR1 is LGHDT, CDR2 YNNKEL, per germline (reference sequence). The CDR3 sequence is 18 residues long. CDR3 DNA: TGTGCCAGCAGCCGCATCGCAGCCCCAGGGGTTTCAGGCGGGGAGCTGTTTTTT. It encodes CASSRIAAPGVSGGELFF.

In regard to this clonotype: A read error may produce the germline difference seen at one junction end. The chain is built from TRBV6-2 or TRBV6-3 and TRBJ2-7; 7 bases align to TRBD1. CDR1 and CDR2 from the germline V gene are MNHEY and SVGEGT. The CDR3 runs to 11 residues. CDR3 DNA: TGTGCCAGCGAGAATTCCGGGACAGTTTTTTTC. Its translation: CASENSGTVFF.

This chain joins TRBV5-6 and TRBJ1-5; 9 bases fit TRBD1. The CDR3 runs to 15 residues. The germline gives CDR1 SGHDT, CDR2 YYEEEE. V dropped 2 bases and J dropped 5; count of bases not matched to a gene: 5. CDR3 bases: TGTGCCAGCAGCTTTACCGGGACAGGGTATCAGCCCCAGCATTTT. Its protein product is CASSFTGTGYQPQHF.

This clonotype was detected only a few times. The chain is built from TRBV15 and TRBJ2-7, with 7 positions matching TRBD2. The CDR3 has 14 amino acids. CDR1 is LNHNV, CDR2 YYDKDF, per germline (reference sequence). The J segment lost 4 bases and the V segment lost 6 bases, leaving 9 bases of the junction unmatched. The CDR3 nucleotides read TGTGCCACCAGTGGTGACAAGGGAGGGTACGAGCAGTACTTC. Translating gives CATSGDKGGYEQYF.

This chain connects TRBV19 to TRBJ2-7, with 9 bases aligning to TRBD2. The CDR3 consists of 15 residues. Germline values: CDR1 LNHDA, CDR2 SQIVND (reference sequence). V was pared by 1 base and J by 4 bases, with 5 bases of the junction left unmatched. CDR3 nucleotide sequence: TGTGCCAGTAGTATAGGGAATAGCGGGAGTTACGAGCAGTACTTC. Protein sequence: CASSIGNSGSYEQYF. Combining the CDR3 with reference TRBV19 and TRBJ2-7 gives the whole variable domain DGGITQSPKYLFRKEGQNVTLSCEQNLNHDAMYWYRQDPGQGLRLIYYSQIVNDFQKGDIAEGYSVSREKKESFPLTVTSAQKNPTAFYLCASSIGNSGSYEQYFGPGTRLTVT.